This TCR beta chain comes out of a study of blood T cell repertoires in COVID-19. In the original workflow: Amplified reference gene primers provided the basis for estimating nucleated cell counts. The data were produced by immunoSEQ multiplex PCR, yet TCRdb's version contains in-frame clones alone and is incomplete. V, J and clone size derive from that table, while D and trimming were established from the DNA sequence. This table holds over 250,000 clones, 90% found once. Per germline, CDR1 MDHEN and CDR2 SYDVKM. V shed 6 bases, J shed 1 base, and the junction held 9 bases outside the gene matches. This CDR3 spans 15 amino acids.

This clonotype was sampled from a woman between 25 and 40 years old who had recovered from COVID-19. Sequencing used PBMCs or T cells enriched from blood (not recorded which). This sequence joins TRBV28 and TRBJ2-7, with TRBD1 identical over 7 bases. In DNA form, the CDR3 reads TGTGCCAGCAGCCTGAGGGGGCTAAATTCCTACGAGCAGTACTTC. Protein: CASSLRGLNSYEQYF.